This T cell receptor (beta chain) was retrieved from a study of shared clonotypes between healthy human individuals. Trimming took off 8 bases at V and 0 bases at J, with 17 bases between the two ends. Germline V CDR1 and CDR2: SGHVS, FNYEAQ. The CDR3 sequence is 15 residues long. TCRdb's table, derived via immunoSEQ multiplex PCR, lists solely in-frame clones and lacks some. The repertoire holds some 1.4 million clones, more than 95% seen once, with approximately 1.2% in the top ten. The sequence was collected from a young man in good health. Sequencing was done on a sample of naive CD4+ T cells sorted from blood. Noted subset: CD45RA+ positively selected. The rearrangement links TRBV7-6 to TRBJ2-7; D is possibly TRBD1 or TRBD2 (5 bases each). The CDR3 reads CASSLRDGISYEQYF. In DNA form, the CDR3 reads TGTGCCAGCTCCCTCCGGGACGGGATCTCCTACGAGCAGTACTTC.